This T cell receptor (beta chain) was recovered during a study of T cells in tuberculosis. Study as a whole: A South African cohort included IGRA-negative adolescents, latently infected IGRA-positive adolescents and adults with active tuberculosis. Study-level findings and limits: Classification accuracy was 75% to 90% (AUROC more than 0.8) with the GMM-specific repertoire.

Trimming took 5 bases from V and 0 from J; bases not matched to a gene: 12. Germline CDR1 LNHDA, CDR2 SQIVND (reference sequence). The CDR3 extends over 18 amino acids. With respect to this clone: Its matching antigen is unknown.

Regarding time point: new active TB diagnosis, blood taken before or within 7 days of starting treatment. Confirmation came from sputum smear and/or culture positivity for M. tuberculosis. Some clones are missing from TCRdb's copy, which holds only in-frame ones; the method was immunoSEQ multiplex PCR. The table shows about 30,000 clones, with about 92% occurring only once. The source is an adult with tuberculosis. This chain connects TRBV19 to TRBJ1-5; 8 positions agree with TRBD1. This specimen was PBMCs, taken at tuberculosis diagnosis. This chain's CDR3 is CASSGADRDDYSNQPQHF. In nucleotides, the CDR3 is TGTGCCAGTAGTGGAGCGGACAGGGATGACTATAGCAATCAGCCCCAGCATTTT.